The 6 T cell receptor beta chains below were found in one sample sequenced in a study of shared clonotypes between healthy human individuals. Method: immunoSEQ multiplex PCR; TCRdb's copy keeps in-frame clones and lacks some. This sample has about 490,000 clones, with 79% found just once. Sequenced: PBMCs. These receptors were collected from a woman between 40 and 50 years old in good health. Some clones in this sample may be carry-over from other donors' samples.

The chain employs TRBV21-1 and TRBJ2-6; the D call TRBD2 from the table was never checked on the DNA. TRBV21-1 is given as a pseudogene. The CDR3 length is 17 residues. As DNA, the CDR3 is TGTGCCAGCAGCAAGGAGGTCCCGGAGCCCGGGGCCAACGTCCTGACTTTC. Its protein product is CASSKEVPEPGANVLTF.

Note on this clone: A much more abundant neighbour one base away suggests this may be a read error. V is TRBV4-1 and J is TRBJ1-4; 8 positions match TRBD1. J lost 2 bases, V lost 4 bases, and 6 bases had no gene match. The CDR3 covers 16 residues. Germline loops: CDR1 MGHRA, CDR2 YSYEKL. CDR3 sequence: CASSPTGARTNEKLFF. DNA for the CDR3: TGCGCCAGCAGCCCGACAGGGGCTCGGACTAATGAAAAACTGTTTTTT.

The CDR3 nucleotides read TGTGCCAGCAGTTACTCGGGGACAGCTGTGTACGAGCAGTACTTC. Translated: CASSYSGTAVYEQYF. The rearrangement uses TRBV6-5 and TRBJ2-7; the match to TRBD1 covers 7 bases. Trimming took 0 bases from V and 4 from J; bases not matched to a gene: 6. The CDR3 is 15 residues long. Germline V gives CDR1 MNHEY, CDR2 SVGAGI.

This clone has ten or more counts. This chain connects TRBV15 to TRBJ2-7; the match to TRBD1 covers 8 bases. The CDR3 is 17 amino acids. Trimming cost V 1 base and J 3 bases; bases outside gene matches: 11. CDR1 and CDR2 from the germline V gene are LNHNV and YYDKDF (reference sequence). The chain's CDR3 is CATSRGAAGGFNYEQYF. CDR3 coding DNA: TGTGCCACCAGCAGAGGGGCGGCAGGGGGCTTCAACTACGAGCAGTACTTC. The variable domain in full, completed from reference TRBV15 and TRBJ2-7, reads DAMVIQNPRYQVTQFGKPVTLSCSQTLNHNVMYWYQQKSSQAPKLLFHYYDKDFNNEADTPDNFQSRRPNTSFCFLDIRSPGLGDTAMYLCATSRGAAGGFNYEQYFGPGTRLTVT.

This chain links TRBV27 with TRBJ2-1; the D is unclear. CDR3 size: 15 residues. Germline V gives CDR1 MNHEY, CDR2 SMNVEV (reference sequence). V was clipped by 4 bases and J by 0 bases, with 10 bases between them. The CDR3 DNA reads TGTGCCAGCAGTTCCCCGAAGCGCTCCTACAATGAGCAGTTCTTC. The encoded protein is CASSSPKRSYNEQFF.

V is TRBV7-3 and J is TRBJ2-7; possibly TRBD2 for D (6 bases). With 5 bases removed from V and 3 bases from J, the gap between germline ends came to 14 bases. This CDR3 has 14 residues. Germline loops: CDR1 SGHTA, CDR2 FQGTGA. In DNA, the CDR3 is TGTGCCAGCAGCAAGCTCGGGACTCACTACGAGCAGTACTTC. It codes for CASSKLGTHYEQYF.